The present T cell receptor (beta chain) was sequenced within a study of cytomegalovirus exposure and HLA in healthy donors. Study outcomes and limitations: A missense variant in DCLRE1C was later tied to TCR beta V- and J-gene trimming. Roughly uniform depth of sequencing across donors was assumed in presence/absence analyses.

Trimming took off 8 bases at V and 0 bases at J, with 18 bases between the two ends. The CDR3 sequence is 16 residues long. Germline V gene lookup returns CDR1 MNHNY and CDR2 SVGAGI (reference sequence). This PCR relied on a set of 60 Vbeta primers and 13 Jbeta primers. Here immunoSEQ multiplex PCR was the method, and the copy in TCRdb shows in-frame clones only, minus some. The repertoire holds 95,000 to 100,000 clones, with 76% as singletons. This clone was recorded once. Its antigen is as yet unknown. What was sequenced was PBMCs. This chain connects TRBV6-6 to TRBJ2-3; the D gene is possibly TRBD2 (6 bases). The receptor comes from a man aged 35 to 55 in good health and CMV-seronegative. CDR3 nucleotides: TGTGCCAGCTCCCGAGGCGTAGCGGTGAGCACAGATACGCAGTATTTT. This translates into CASSRGVAVSTDTQYF.